The 6 T cell receptor beta chains presented below share a single source sample, sequenced in a study of tumor-infiltrating lymphocytes in primary liver carcinoma. The input was roughly 0.5 ug total RNA; TCR beta cDNA was made from it with a constant-region primer. Libraries of TCR beta came from three nested multiplex PCR rounds with slightly modified ARM-PCR. The opening two PCR rounds, approximately 10 cycles each, paired TRBV1-TRBV30 forward primers with a C-beta reverse primer. TCRdb re-derived calls from the multiplex PCR reads in MiXCR, one entry per CDR3 protein. The data contain 85,000 to 100,000 distinct CDR3 sequences, 55% to 75% of them singletons. Starting material for RNA and DNA co-extraction consisted of about 17-32 mg of unsorted bulk tissue. The sample consisted of tumor-adjacent normal liver tissue. The receptors come from a man between 35 and 55 years old with primary liver carcinoma and hepatitis B virus infection.

This clonotype was found a few times. One base away lies a much larger clone, so this may be a sequencing read error. The chain has TRBV4-2 and TRBJ1-6, with D unresolved. The germline gives CDR1 LGHNA, CDR2 YNFKEQ. Trimming stripped 6 bases from V and 4 bases from J, with 19 bases between. The CDR3 consists of 17 residues. The chain's CDR3 is CASRTNGTDAYNSPLHF. CDR3 nucleotides: TGTGCCAGCAGAACGAACGGAACGGACGCGTATAATTCACCCCTCCACTTT.

Worth noting for this clonotype: The junction does not match germline at one end; this may be a read error. This chain joins TRBV18 and TRBJ1-1; 7 bases line up with TRBD1. CDR3 length: 12 residues. Germline V CDR1 and CDR2: KGHSH, LQKENI. The CDR3, as DNA: TGTGCCTGCTCACCAGGACAGGTTCAAGCTTTCTTT. This translates into CACSPGQVQAFF.

This clonotype has a count of ten or more. The chain joins TRBV5-5 to TRBJ1-4, with a possible D match to TRBD1 (6 bases). Trimming took off 1 base at V and 6 bases at J, with 10 bases between the two ends. Germline CDR1 reads SGHKS; CDR2 reads YYEKEE (reference sequence). The CDR3 extends over 14 amino acids. In DNA, the CDR3 is TGTGCCAGCAGCTTGTGGGGGCCTGATGAAAAACTGTTTTTT. It translates to CASSLWGPDEKLFF.

To note about this clonotype: A much larger clone differs from this one at a single base, so this may be a read error. This chain links TRBV6-2 or TRBV6-3 with TRBJ1-1; no clear D gene. Looked up from germline, CDR1 is MNHEY and CDR2 is SVGEGT. This CDR3 region has 11 residues. The CDR3 DNA sequence: TGTGTCAGCAGTAGGGACACTGAAGCTTTCTTT. Amino acid sequence: CVSSRDTEAFF.

This clonotype appeared a single time. One end of the junction fails to match germline, which may point to a read error. For the CDR3, the DNA is TGTGCCAGCAGCTTCCTTTATAGCTCCTACGAGCAATACTTC. It encodes CASSFLYSSYEQYF. The chain uses TRBV11-2 and TRBJ2-7; D is unclear. The CDR3 runs 14 residues. Germline CDR1 SGHAT, CDR2 FQNNGV. The variable domain in full, with the rest retrieved from reference TRBV11-2 and TRBJ2-7, is EAGVAQSPRYKIIEKRQSVAFWCNPISGHATLYWYQQILGQGPKLLIQFQNNGVVDDSQLPKDRFSAERLKGVDSTLKIQPAKLEDSAVYLCASSFLYSSYEQYFGPGTRLTVT.

V is TRBV6-5 and J is TRBJ2-3; D call uncertain. The germline CDR1 and CDR2 sequences are MNHEY and SVGAGI. The CDR3 loop spans 14 amino acids. Written as DNA, the CDR3 is TGTGCTAGTAACGTATCCCAGTGGGCAGATACGCAGTATTTT. It encodes CASNVSQWADTQYF.